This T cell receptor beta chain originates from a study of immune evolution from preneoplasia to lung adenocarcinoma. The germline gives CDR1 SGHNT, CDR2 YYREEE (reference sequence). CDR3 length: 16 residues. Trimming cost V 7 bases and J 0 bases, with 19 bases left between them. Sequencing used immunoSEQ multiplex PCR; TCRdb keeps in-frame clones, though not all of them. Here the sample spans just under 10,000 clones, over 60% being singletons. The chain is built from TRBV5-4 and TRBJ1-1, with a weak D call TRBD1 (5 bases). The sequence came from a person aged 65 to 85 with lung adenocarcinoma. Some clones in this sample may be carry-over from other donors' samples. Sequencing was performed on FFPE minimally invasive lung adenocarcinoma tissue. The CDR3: CASSVAAGRVNTEAFF. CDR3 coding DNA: TGTGCCAGCTCGGTTGCGGCAGGGCGGGTGAACACTGAAGCTTTCTTT.